The entry that follows covers one T cell receptor beta chain sequence. What it binds is not known. Within the library, unique molecular identifiers were attached to each individual cDNA molecule. Study processing details: Across samples, TCR counts had a median of approximately 100,000 and ranged from roughly 23,224 to 690,600. TCRdb independently ran MiXCR on the RACE reads; one entry per CDR3 protein. The V and J calls shown here were made by TCRdb, not taken from the authors' results. The data contain around 80,000 distinct CDR3 sequences, over 8.5% of them singletons. This entry comes from a study of human T cells and chemical hapten exposure. The time point here: healthy volunteer bleed at 6 weeks. The template was total RNA from unfractionated whole blood. Germline CDR1 SGHNT, CDR2 YYREEE (reference sequence). The CDR3 has 17 residues. Trimming cost V 4 bases and J 6 bases; bases outside gene matches: 9.

Findings and caveats of the study: There was no change with DPC sensitization in TCRs above 1 in 1000 frequency.

Sequencing used whole blood. The clonotype comes from a male donor in good health. Some clones in this sample may be carry-over from other donors' samples. V is TRBV5-4 and J is TRBJ2-2; 13 bases are a match to TRBD2. The CDR3 is CASSLGTSGIVAGELFF. DNA of the CDR3: TGTGCCAGCAGCCTCGGGACTAGCGGGATAGTCGCCGGGGAGCTGTTTTTT.